This T cell receptor beta chain emerged from a study of T cells in Graves' hyperthyroidism and ophthalmopathy. This clonotype has more than one count but fewer than ten. The investigators amplified TCR beta CDR3 regions from RNA transcripts. A first-round RT-PCR of the TCR CDR3 used the HTBI primer set. TCRdb reprocessed the multiplex PCR reads with MiXCR, giving one entry per CDR3 protein. The table records around 300,000 distinct CDR3 sequences, 25% of them present only once. Researchers barred patients who had uncontrolled infection, other autoimmune disease, pregnancy or lactation. This CDR3 is built from 17 residues. Germline V CDR1 and CDR2: MNHEY, SVGEGT. Trimming pared 2 bases from V and 0 bases from J, leaving 14 bases between.

The chain uses TRBV6-2 or TRBV6-3 and TRBJ1-3, with D unclear. The clonotype comes from a man aged 40-49 years with Graves' hyperthyroidism that later progressed to Graves' ophthalmopathy. The sample was blood. Here the CDR3 DNA reads TGTGCCAGCAGTTACAGGAGGAAGGGCGACTCTGGAAACACCATATATTTT. The encoded protein is CASSYRRKGDSGNTIYF.